This TCR beta chain derives from a study of identical twins' blood T cells. The CDR3 has 13 residues. In germline, CDR1 is LNHDA, CDR2 SQIVND (reference sequence). After removal of 8 bases from V and 8 bases from J, the junction contained 11 bases not matched to a gene. TCRdb called the 5' RACE reads again in MiXCR, with one record for every CDR3 protein. The sample includes fewer than 450,000 distinct CDR3 sequences, roughly 27% of them seen just once. What was sequenced was PBMCs. The chain employs TRBV19 and TRBJ1-2; 7 bases align to TRBD1. The source is a woman aged 18-49 years in good health. The CDR3 DNA sequence: TGTGCCAGTCGCGACAGGGTCCTGTGGGGCTACACCTTC. This gives the protein CASRDRVLWGYTF.